This paragraph reports one T cell receptor beta chain. The antigen is unknown. These data are taken from a study of response to subunit inactivated influenza vaccine. Study-level findings and limits: A suggestion made by the authors is that each seasonal influenza vaccination recruits few new T cells.

TCRdb fed the RT-PCR reads into MiXCR, producing one record per CDR3 protein. The data contain roughly 700,000 distinct CDR3 sequences, 15% to 19% of them singletons. With V trimmed by 6 bases and J by 8 bases, 3 bases remained unmatched. Per germline, CDR1 SNHLY and CDR2 FYNNEI. This CDR3 contains 12 residues. The sequence derives from a man aged 45-65 years who received an inactivated influenza vaccine. This sample comprised PBMCs from blood, obtained 11 to 12 days after vaccination. The genes are TRBV2 and TRBJ1-2; 10 bases match TRBD1. The CDR3 here is CASRTGGWGYTF. The CDR3 nucleotides read TGTGCCAGCAGGACAGGGGGCTGGGGCTACACCTTC. Combining the CDR3 with reference TRBV2 and TRBJ1-2 gives the whole variable domain EPEVTQTPSHQVTQMGQEVILRCVPISNHLYFYWYRQILGQKVEFLVSFYNNEISEKSEIFDDQFSVERPDGSNFTLKIRSTKLEDSAMYFCASRTGGWGYTFGSGTRLTVV.